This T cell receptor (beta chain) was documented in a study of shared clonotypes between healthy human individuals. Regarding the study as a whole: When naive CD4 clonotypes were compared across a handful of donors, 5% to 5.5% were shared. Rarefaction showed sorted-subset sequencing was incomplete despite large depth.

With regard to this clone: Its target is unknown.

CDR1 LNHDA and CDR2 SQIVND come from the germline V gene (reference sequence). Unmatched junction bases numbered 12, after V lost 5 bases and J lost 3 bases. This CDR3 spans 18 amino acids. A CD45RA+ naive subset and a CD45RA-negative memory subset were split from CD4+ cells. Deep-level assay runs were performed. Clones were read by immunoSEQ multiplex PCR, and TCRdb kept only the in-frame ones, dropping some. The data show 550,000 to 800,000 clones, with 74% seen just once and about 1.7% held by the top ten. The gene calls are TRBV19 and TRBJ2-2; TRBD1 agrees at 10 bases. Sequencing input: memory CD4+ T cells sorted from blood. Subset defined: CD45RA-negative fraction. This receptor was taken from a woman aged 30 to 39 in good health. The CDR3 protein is CASSWDRGPSGDTGELFF. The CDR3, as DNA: TGTGCCAGTAGTTGGGACAGGGGCCCTAGCGGAGACACCGGGGAGCTGTTTTTT.